Included here is one TCR beta chain sequence, with context. Antigen specificity is unknown. The entry originates in a study of PD-1 blockade in classical Hodgkin lymphoma. Relapse was seen in all patients after autologous stem cell transplantation, and brentuximab vedotin exposure was variable. Progressive disease, partial response or complete response was each patient's best response. Notes on the study in general: For complete responders, baseline diversity was comparable to that of newly diagnosed patients. Compared with baseline, CD4+ but not CD8+ TCR diversity had risen significantly by C4D1. Diminished baseline TCR diversity has been reported in newly diagnosed patients relative to healthy donors.

Sequencing was performed with immunoSEQ multiplex PCR; in TCRdb, only in-frame clones are kept and a portion is missing. The top ten hold roughly 9.2% of the sample, which has about 150,000 clones, around 73% seen once. The CDR3 covers 15 residues. Trimming took 4 bases from V and 5 from J; bases not matched to a gene: 4. The germline V gene has CDR1 SGHNT and CDR2 YENEEA. The genes are TRBV11-3 and TRBJ2-1, with 11 bases identical to TRBD1. The sample was peripheral blood mononuclear cells (PBMCs), taken before the second cycle of nivolumab. The sequence came from a human donor with classical Hodgkin lymphoma. CDR3 bases: TGTGCCAGCAGCTCCCGGGACAGGGGGAACAATGAGCAGTTCTTC. It is translated as CASSSRDRGNNEQFF.